A single sample gave rise to the 29 T cell receptor beta chains below, sequenced in a study of blood T cell repertoires in COVID-19. This table comes from immunoSEQ multiplex PCR, and its TCRdb copy is limited to in-frame clones, with some not included. Found here are tens of thousands of clones, about 85% of them singletons; the top ten hold about 14%. The specimen was peripheral blood. Source of these receptors: a woman between 65 and 79 years old with acute or convalescent COVID-19.

The V call is TRBV2, the J call TRBJ1-1, with 7 bases that match TRBD1. From germline, CDR1 is SNHLY and CDR2 FYNNEI. This CDR3 is 16 amino acids long. The V gene end was trimmed by 5 bases and the J gene end by 4 bases; junction bases not matched to a gene: 13. The CDR3 DNA reads TGTGCCAGCAGTCTTACCCTTGACAGGGATAGCACTGAAGCTTTCTTT. Translation: CASSLTLDRDSTEAFF.

This rearrangement joins TRBV7-9 to TRBJ2-1; D is possibly TRBD1 (6 bases). CDR3 length equals 15 residues. Trimming removed 3 bases at V and 4 bases at J, with 13 bases between. Germline CDR1 is SEHNR and CDR2 is FQNEAQ (reference sequence). CDR3 in DNA: TGTGCCAGCAGCTTGACAGGAGGATCATACAATGAGCAGTTCTTC. Its translation is CASSLTGGSYNEQFF.

CDR3: CASSSLRGGAYEQYV. CDR3 nucleotide sequence: TGTGCCAGCAGCTCCCTTCGTGGGGGGGCCTACGAGCAGTACGTC. This rearrangement joins TRBV11-2 to TRBJ2-7, with TRBD2 matching 7 bases. J gave up 2 bases and V 4 bases, and 8 bases lay outside the gene matches. The CDR3 covers 15 residues. Per germline, CDR1 SGHAT and CDR2 FQNNGV.

The chain combines TRBV9 with TRBJ2-1; 14 bases agree with TRBD2. The CDR3 is made up of 21 amino acids. Trimming took 0 bases from V and 9 from J; bases not matched to a gene: 20. The germline V gene encodes CDR1 SGDLS and CDR2 YYNGEE. The CDR3 protein is CASSVAVVTGTSGRVPSEQFF. CDR3 bases: TGTGCCAGCAGCGTAGCCGTAGTTACCGGGACTAGCGGGAGAGTTCCGAGTGAGCAGTTCTTC.

The chain employs TRBV11-2 and TRBJ1-4; D ambiguous. This CDR3 comprises 12 residues. CDR1 is SGHAT and CDR2 is FQNNGV in the germline V gene. Trimming stripped 1 base from V and 12 bases from J, with 9 bases between. Written as DNA, the CDR3 is TGTGCCAGCAGCTTAGGGTCAATAGAACTGTTTTTT. This sequence encodes CASSLGSIELFF.

The CDR3 loop reads CASSLVLGATGELFF. In DNA, the CDR3 is TGTGCCAGCAGTTTAGTTTTGGGAGCCACCGGGGAGCTGTTTTTT. The chain joins TRBV27 to TRBJ2-2; the D gene is possibly TRBD2 (5 bases). Germline V gives CDR1 MNHEY, CDR2 SMNVEV (reference sequence). V lost 2 bases and J 4 bases, leaving 11 bases between the germline ends. The CDR3 runs 15 residues.

The V gene is TRBV6-1, the J gene TRBJ1-6; D is perhaps TRBD1 (6 bases). Trimming left V 3 bases short and J 6 bases short, with 6 bases between. Germline V gene sequence: CDR1 MNHNS, CDR2 SASEGT. The CDR3 totals 13 residues. The CDR3 protein is CASSDRGNSPLHF. Written as DNA, the CDR3 is TGTGCCAGCAGTGACAGGGGTAATTCACCCCTCCACTTT.

This clone was observed once. J is TRBJ2-3 and V is TRBV10-3; 7 nucleotides line up with TRBD1. V lost 4 bases, J lost 3 bases, and 4 bases stayed unmatched. The CDR3 has 14 residues. Germline CDR1 reads ENHRY; CDR2 reads SYGVKD. Written as DNA, the CDR3 is TGTGCCATCAGTGCAGGGGGAAGTACAGATACGCAGTATTTT. Translation: CAISAGGSTDTQYF.

This chain joins TRBV5-1 and TRBJ2-1, with 8 nucleotides matching TRBD2. Per germline, CDR1 SGHRS and CDR2 YFSETQ. The CDR3 is made up of 15 amino acids. Trimming removed 0 bases from V and 7 bases from J; junction bases left unmatched: 6. CDR3 residues: CASSLARGGVNEQFF. The CDR3 DNA reads TGCGCCAGCAGCTTGGCCCGGGGGGGCGTAAATGAGCAGTTCTTC.

V and J are TRBV11-2 and TRBJ1-2, with D unclear. The CDR3 is 16 residues long. Per the germline V gene, CDR1 is SGHAT and CDR2 is FQNNGV. Trimming took 0 bases from V and 1 from J, leaving 12 bases between them. CDR3 loop: CASSLDRPAHNYGYTF. CDR3 coding DNA: TGTGCCAGCAGCTTAGATCGGCCAGCGCATAACTATGGCTACACCTTC.

The chain has TRBV6-1 and TRBJ1-5, with 9 bases matching TRBD1. The junction had 9 bases not matched to a gene; V was cut back by 3 bases and J by 0 bases. The germline V gene has CDR1 MNHNS and CDR2 SASEGT. The CDR3 covers 18 residues. The CDR3 reads CASSDFGTGFFSNQPQHF. CDR3 DNA: TGTGCCAGCAGTGACTTCGGGACAGGGTTCTTTAGCAATCAGCCCCAGCATTTT.

The chain carries TRBV7-9 and TRBJ1-2; 8 bases agree with TRBD1. Looked up from germline, CDR1 is SEHNR and CDR2 is FQNEAQ (reference sequence). Trimming removed 1 base from V and 5 bases from J; junction bases left unmatched: 6. CDR3 length: 15 residues. DNA of the CDR3: TGTGCCAGCAGCTTAGGAGGGACAGGAATTTATGGCTACACCTTC. Protein: CASSLGGTGIYGYTF.

This clone appeared a single time. The rearrangement links TRBV7-8 to TRBJ2-7; 9 bases align to TRBD2. CDR1 SGHVS and CDR2 FQNEAQ come from the germline V gene. This CDR3 spans 15 amino acids. Unmatched junction bases numbered 4, after V lost 1 base and J lost 3 bases. CDR3 sequence (DNA): TGTGCCAGCAGCTTAGGAGGCGGGGGGGTCTACGAGCAGTACGTC. Its translation: CASSLGGGGVYEQYV.

The chain has TRBV28 and TRBJ2-1; the D gene is possibly TRBD1 (5 bases). There are 16 residues in the CDR3. Germline values: CDR1 MDHEN, CDR2 SYDVKM. V lost 2 bases, J lost 2 bases, and 13 bases lay in between. The CDR3 loop reads CASSLQAGFPYNEQFF. The CDR3 DNA reads as TGTGCCAGCAGTTTACAAGCAGGGTTCCCCTACAATGAGCAGTTCTTC.

The J gene is TRBJ2-3, the V gene TRBV2; D perhaps matches TRBD1 (7 bases). Deletions cut 3 bases from V and 1 base from J, with 11 bases between. Germline loops: CDR1 SNHLY, CDR2 FYNNEI. This CDR3 comprises 15 residues. The CDR3 loop reads CASSDQGEGTDTQYF. The CDR3 bases are TGTGCCAGCAGTGATCAGGGGGAGGGCACAGATACGCAGTATTTT.

The V and J genes are TRBV25-1 and TRBJ1-2; 10 bases are shared with TRBD1. Germline-derived CDR1 and CDR2 are MGHDK and SYGVNS. V was pared by 2 bases and J by 3 bases, with 3 bases of the junction left unmatched. There are 15 residues in the CDR3. CDR3: CASSELGTGDYGYTF. In DNA, the CDR3 is TGTGCCAGCAGTGAACTCGGGACAGGGGACTATGGCTACACCTTC.

The rearrangement joins TRBV29-1 to TRBJ1-2; 8 bases agree with TRBD1. Trimming took 5 bases from V and 11 from J; bases not matched to a gene: 13. The CDR3 runs to 13 residues. Germline values: CDR1 SQVTM, CDR2 ANQGSEA. In nucleotides, the CDR3 is TGCAGCGTTCTAGAATCCGGGACAGGTCGTTACACCTTC. It specifies CSVLESGTGRYTF.

This chain uses TRBV21-1 with TRBJ2-3; TRBD1 reflects the table's D call only, with no check against the DNA. TRBV21-1 corresponds to a pseudogene. CDR3 length: 17 residues. The CDR3 nucleotides read TGTGCCAGCAGCAAAAGGGGCGATATTACGGGTAAAGATACGCAGTATTTT. Amino acid sequence: CASSKRGDITGKDTQYF.

The chain recombines TRBV7-2 with TRBJ2-7, with D possibly matching TRBD1 (6 bases). This CDR3 comprises 17 residues. V dropped 5 bases and J dropped 6 bases, with 26 bases sitting between them. In germline, CDR1 is SGHTA, CDR2 FQGNSA. The CDR3 DNA follows: TGTGCCAGCAGCCCTGCCCCCACGCCTACAGGGATCGGCGAGCAGTACGTC. It codes for CASSPAPTPTGIGEQYV.

The V gene is TRBV19, the J gene TRBJ1-3; D is unclear. Germline loops: CDR1 LNHDA, CDR2 SQIVND (reference sequence). V lost 3 bases and J lost 3, with 9 bases in between. The CDR3 spans 14 residues. The CDR3 nucleotides read TGTGCCAGTAGTATCGAGGGAAGTGGAAACACCATATATTTT. Its translation: CASSIEGSGNTIYF.

The chain employs TRBV15 and TRBJ2-7, with TRBD1 as a possible D gene (7 bases). CDR1 LNHNV and CDR2 YYDKDF come from the germline V gene (reference sequence). The CDR3 sequence is 15 residues long. The V end was cut by 3 bases, the J end by 3 bases, with 15 bases between. CDR3 sequence: CATSRGGGQVYEQYV. The CDR3 region has the DNA TGTGCCACCAGCAGGGGGGGAGGACAGGTCTACGAGCAGTACGTC.

The chain is built from TRBV27 and TRBJ1-1, with TRBD1 as a possible D gene (6 bases). The germline V and J ends were trimmed by 4 bases and 5 bases, with 14 bases remaining between them. Looked up from germline, CDR1 is MNHEY and CDR2 is SMNVEV (reference sequence). There are 14 residues in the CDR3. CDR3 bases: TGTGCCAGCAGTTCGGCGGGGGCTCGGACTGAAGCTTTCTTT. Amino acid sequence: CASSSAGARTEAFF.

The chain employs TRBV19 and TRBJ1-4, with a weak D call TRBD1 (6 bases). CDR1 is LNHDA and CDR2 is SQIVND in the germline V gene (reference sequence). The CDR3 length is 15 residues. V was trimmed by 7 bases and J by 10 bases, leaving 22 bases between them. CDR3 DNA: TGTGCCAGTACCGAGATAGGGTTGGGGGCAACAAAACTGTTTTTT. As protein: CASTEIGLGATKLFF.

The chain joins TRBV20-1 to TRBJ1-5; D not resolved. The CDR3 loop spans 13 amino acids. Germline values: CDR1 DFQATT, CDR2 SNEGSKA (reference sequence). Trimming pared 3 bases from V and 4 bases from J, leaving 10 bases between. The CDR3 region is CSASLTRNQPQHF. As DNA, the CDR3 is TGCAGTGCTAGTTTGACACGGAATCAGCCCCAGCATTTT.

The chain employs TRBV19 and TRBJ1-1; 7 nucleotides match TRBD1. Germline V lookup: CDR1 LNHDA, CDR2 SQIVND (reference sequence). The CDR3 totals 16 residues. V dropped 1 base and J dropped 5; count of bases not matched to a gene: 10. DNA for the CDR3: TGTGCCAGTAGTATAGTGGCTGGGCAGGGGGGAACTGAAGCTTTCTTT. Its protein is CASSIVAGQGGTEAFF.

This clone came up a few times. The J gene is TRBJ1-2, the V gene TRBV3-1 (or the pseudogene TRBV3-2); TRBD1 aligns across 7 bases. The junction had 6 bases not matched to a gene; V was cut back by 5 bases and J by 6 bases. The CDR3 has 13 amino acids. Germline V gives CDR1 LGHDT, CDR2 YNNKEL (reference sequence). The CDR3 region has the DNA TGTGCCAGCAGCTCACAGGGGAGGAATGGCTACACCTTC. Amino acids: CASSSQGRNGYTF.

The rearrangement links TRBV2 to TRBJ2-1, with TRBD1 matching over 9 bases. The CDR3 extends over 15 amino acids. In germline, CDR1 is SNHLY, CDR2 FYNNEI. V lost 6 bases to trimming and J lost 4 bases; unmatched junction nucleotides: 7. The CDR3 coding sequence is TGTGCCAGCAGCGCCGGGACAGGGAAATACAATGAGCAGTTCTTC. Residues: CASSAGTGKYNEQFF.

This chain connects TRBV7-2 to TRBJ2-2, with TRBD2 matching 12 bases. This CDR3 comprises 17 residues. Trimming cost V 1 base and J 7 bases; bases outside gene matches: 7. Per the germline V gene, CDR1 is SGHTA and CDR2 is FQGNSA. CDR3 sequence reads: CASSLVSSGGAGGELFF. The DNA for the CDR3 is TGTGCCAGCAGCTTAGTATCTAGCGGGGGGGCCGGCGGGGAGCTGTTTTTT. Based on the CDR3 plus reference TRBV7-2 and TRBJ2-2, the full variable domain is GAGVSQSPSNKVTEKGKDVELRCDPISGHTALYWYRQSLGQGLEFLIYFQGNSAPDKSGLPSDRFSAERTGGSVSTLTIQRTQQEDSAVYLCASSLVSSGGAGGELFFGEGSRLTVL.

The chain employs TRBV19 and TRBJ2-5, with 9 bases identical to TRBD1. The junction had 3 bases not matched to a gene; V was cut back by 5 bases and J by 2 bases. This CDR3 region has 14 residues. CDR1 is LNHDA, CDR2 SQIVND, per germline (reference sequence). CDR3 loop: CASSFGQGQETQYF. In nucleotides, the CDR3 is TGTGCCAGTAGTTTCGGACAGGGGCAAGAGACCCAGTACTTC.